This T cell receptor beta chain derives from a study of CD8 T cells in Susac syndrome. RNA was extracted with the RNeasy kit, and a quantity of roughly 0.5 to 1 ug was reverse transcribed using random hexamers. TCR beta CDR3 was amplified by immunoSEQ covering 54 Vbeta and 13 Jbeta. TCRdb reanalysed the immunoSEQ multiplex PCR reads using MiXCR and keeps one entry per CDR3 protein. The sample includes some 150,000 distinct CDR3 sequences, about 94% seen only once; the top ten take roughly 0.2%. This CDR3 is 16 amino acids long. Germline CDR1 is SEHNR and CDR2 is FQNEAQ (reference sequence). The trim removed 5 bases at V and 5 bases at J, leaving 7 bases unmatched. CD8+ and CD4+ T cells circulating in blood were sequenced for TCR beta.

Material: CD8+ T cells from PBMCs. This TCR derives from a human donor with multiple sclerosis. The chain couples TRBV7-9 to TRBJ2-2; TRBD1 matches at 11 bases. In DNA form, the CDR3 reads TGTGCCAGCAGCGCGGACAGGGGGCGAGTTACCGGGGAGCTGTTTTTT. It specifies CASSADRGRVTGELFF.